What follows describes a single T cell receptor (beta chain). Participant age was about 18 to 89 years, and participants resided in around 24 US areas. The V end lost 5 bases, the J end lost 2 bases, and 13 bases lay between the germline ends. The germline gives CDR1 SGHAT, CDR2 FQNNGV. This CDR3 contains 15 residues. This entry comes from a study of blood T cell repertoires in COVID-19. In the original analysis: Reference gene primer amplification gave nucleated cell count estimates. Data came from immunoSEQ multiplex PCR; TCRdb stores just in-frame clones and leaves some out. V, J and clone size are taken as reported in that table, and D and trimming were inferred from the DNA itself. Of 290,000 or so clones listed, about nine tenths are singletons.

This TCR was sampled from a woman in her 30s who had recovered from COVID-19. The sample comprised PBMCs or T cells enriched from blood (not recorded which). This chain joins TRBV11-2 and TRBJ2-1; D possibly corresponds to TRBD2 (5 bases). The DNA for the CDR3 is TGTGCCAGCAGCCAGGAGGTTTCCCCCTACAATGAGCAGTTCTTC. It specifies CASSQEVSPYNEQFF.